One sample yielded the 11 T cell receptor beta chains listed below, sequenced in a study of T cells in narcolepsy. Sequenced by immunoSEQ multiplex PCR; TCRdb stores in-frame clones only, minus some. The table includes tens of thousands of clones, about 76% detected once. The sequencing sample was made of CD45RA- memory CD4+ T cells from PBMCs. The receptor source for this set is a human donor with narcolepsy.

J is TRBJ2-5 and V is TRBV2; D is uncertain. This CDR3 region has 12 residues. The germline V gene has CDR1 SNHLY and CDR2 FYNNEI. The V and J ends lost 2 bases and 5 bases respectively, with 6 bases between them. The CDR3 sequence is CASSESGETQYF. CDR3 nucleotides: TGTGCCAGCAGTGAATCCGGGGAGACCCAGTACTTC.

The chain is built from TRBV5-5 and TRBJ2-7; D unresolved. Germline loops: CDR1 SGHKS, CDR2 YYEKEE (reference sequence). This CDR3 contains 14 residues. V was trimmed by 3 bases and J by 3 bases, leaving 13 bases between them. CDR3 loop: CASSYQEDNYEQYF. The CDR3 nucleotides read TGTGCCAGCAGCTATCAGGAAGACAACTACGAGCAGTACTTC.

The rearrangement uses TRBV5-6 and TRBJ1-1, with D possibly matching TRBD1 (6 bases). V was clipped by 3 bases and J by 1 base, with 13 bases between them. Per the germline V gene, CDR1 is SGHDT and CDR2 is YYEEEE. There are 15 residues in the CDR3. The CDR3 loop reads CASSYLQGRNTEAFF. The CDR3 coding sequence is TGTGCCAGCAGCTACCTACAGGGAAGGAACACTGAAGCTTTCTTT.

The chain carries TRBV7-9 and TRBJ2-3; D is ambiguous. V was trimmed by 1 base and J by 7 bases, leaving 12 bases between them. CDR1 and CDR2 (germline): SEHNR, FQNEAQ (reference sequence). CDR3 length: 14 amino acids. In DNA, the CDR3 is TGTGCCAGCAGCTTAGAGCACGGACGCAATACGCAGTATTTT. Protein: CASSLEHGRNTQYF.

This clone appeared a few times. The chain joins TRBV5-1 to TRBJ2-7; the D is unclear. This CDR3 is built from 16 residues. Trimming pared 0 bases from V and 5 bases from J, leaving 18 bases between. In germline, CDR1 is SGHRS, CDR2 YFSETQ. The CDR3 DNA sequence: TGCGCCAGCAGCTTGGGTTTCAGGTCCGTCGTGGACGAGCAGTACTTC. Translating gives CASSLGFRSVVDEQYF.

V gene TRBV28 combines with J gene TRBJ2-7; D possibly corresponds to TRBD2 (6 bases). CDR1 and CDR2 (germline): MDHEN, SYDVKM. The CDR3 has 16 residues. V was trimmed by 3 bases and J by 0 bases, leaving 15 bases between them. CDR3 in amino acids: CASSFNLAGLSYEQYF. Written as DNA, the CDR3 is TGTGCCAGCAGTTTCAACTTGGCGGGGCTCTCCTACGAGCAGTACTTC.

The CDR3 protein is CASSFPRGNEQFF. The CDR3 DNA follows: TGTGCCAGCAGCTTCCCCCGGGGGAATGAGCAGTTCTTC. The chain combines TRBV7-9 with TRBJ2-1; tentatively, D is TRBD2 (6 bases). CDR3 size: 13 residues. V was shortened by 3 bases and J by 7 bases, with 10 bases between the two germline ends. Germline CDR1 and CDR2: SEHNR and FQNEAQ (reference sequence).

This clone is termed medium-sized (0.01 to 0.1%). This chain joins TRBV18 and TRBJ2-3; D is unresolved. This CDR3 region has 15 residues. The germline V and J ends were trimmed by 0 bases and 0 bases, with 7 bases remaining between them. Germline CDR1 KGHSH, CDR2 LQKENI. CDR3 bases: TGTGCCAGCTCACCACCGTCCTTAAGCACAGATACGCAGTATTTT. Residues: CASSPPSLSTDTQYF.

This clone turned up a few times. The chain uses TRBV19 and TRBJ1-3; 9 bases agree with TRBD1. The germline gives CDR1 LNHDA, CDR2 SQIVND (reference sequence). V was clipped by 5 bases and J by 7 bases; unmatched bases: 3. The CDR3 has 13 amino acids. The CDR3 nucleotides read TGTGCCAGTAGTCGAGGACAGGGGAACACCATATATTTT. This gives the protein CASSRGQGNTIYF.

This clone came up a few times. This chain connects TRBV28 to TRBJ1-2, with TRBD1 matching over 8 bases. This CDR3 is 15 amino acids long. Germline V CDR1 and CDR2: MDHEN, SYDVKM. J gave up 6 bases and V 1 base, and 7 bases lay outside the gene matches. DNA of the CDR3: TGTGCCAGCAGTTTATATTCTTGGACAGGGCATGGCTACACCTTC. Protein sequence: CASSLYSWTGHGYTF.

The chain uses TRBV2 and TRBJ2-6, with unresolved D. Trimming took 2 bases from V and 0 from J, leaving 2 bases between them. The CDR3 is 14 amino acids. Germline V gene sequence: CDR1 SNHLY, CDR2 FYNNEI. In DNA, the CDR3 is TGTGCCAGCAGTGAATTCTCTGGGGCCAACGTCCTGACTTTC. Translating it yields CASSEFSGANVLTF.